This TCR beta chain was captured by sequencing in a study of cytomegalovirus exposure and HLA in healthy donors (dated by TCRdb to about 2017). Some background on the complete study: The 700 or so repertoires of the first cohort and the 120 validation repertoires were produced on the same platform, according to a later analysis. The study was designed to test whether signatures of past pathogen exposure could be identified by cataloging public T cell receptors. Along with the approximately 650-subject first cohort, a separate validation cohort of over a hundred different subjects was used. The study combined high-throughput TCR immunosequencing, statistical association of individual TCRs with disease status, and machine learning to predict cytomegalovirus infection status.

Germline trimming: 7 bases from V, 2 bases from J; junction bases outside gene matches: 6. CDR1 and CDR2 are read off the germline V gene (reference sequence) as LNHDA and SQIVND. Its CDR3 holds 16 amino acids, cysteine through phenylalanine. Just the 48-base CDR3 DNA is kept, in frame starting at base 1. The library was obtained by the immunoSEQ multiplex PCR assay. The authors' pipeline ran thus. A statistical classification framework was built to diagnose cytomegalovirus status from the catalog of TCR beta chain sequences. TCRdb holds this immuneACCESS table with in-frame rearrangements only. Some clones are missing; in checked studies, unresolved V genes explain under half, and the rest has no known cause. The V and J calls and clone size come from that table; D and trimming were worked out from the DNA. For this sample there are 150,000 to 200,000 clones; around nine tenths appear just once. The top ten clonotypes cover about 1.5% of the sample.

The donors belonged to the validation cohort of over a hundred subjects, which was separate from the approximately 680-subject first cohort. With regard to this clone: There is no known antigen for this receptor. The input lacks base qualities; no much larger clone sits a single base away.

Here is what the overall study found, with its caveats: It was suggested by the authors that the approach could potentially be generalized to other disease states and immunological phenotypes. A later analysis had no HLA typing for the validation cohort, so co-occurrence there was scored across all 110 or so repertoires. The classifier was reported to diagnose cytomegalovirus status with high specificity and sensitivity in both the original cohort and the validation cohort. A total of 150 to 200 TCR beta chains were listed by the study as associated with cytomegalovirus. A few of the identified cytomegalovirus-associated TCR beta chains were confirmed in vitro to be specific for cytomegalovirus antigens. Across donors, most TCR sequences were observed very rarely, whereas some public TCRs were present in many individuals. Subsequent analysis determined that TCRs grouped into clusters in the first cohort also showed a tendency toward co-occurrence across the roughly 110 validation repertoires, and 85% to 95% of cluster scores exceeded 0.

The chain links TRBV19 with TRBJ2-6, with 9 middle bases fitting TRBD1. Sequenced material: PBMCs. The TCR sequence derives from a woman younger than 45 in good health and CMV-seronegative. The DNA sequence is TGTGCCAGTATGGGGACAGGGATGGCTGGGGCCAACGTCCTGACTTTC. This translates into CASMGTGMAGANVLTF. The reference TRBV19 and TRBJ2-6 proteins fill in what lies around the CDR3, so the full variable domain reads DGGITQSPKYLFRKEGQNVTLSCEQNLNHDAMYWYRQDPGQGLRLIYYSQIVNDFQKGDIAEGYSVSREKKESFPLTVTSAQKNPTAFYLCASMGTGMAGANVLTFGAGSRLTVL.